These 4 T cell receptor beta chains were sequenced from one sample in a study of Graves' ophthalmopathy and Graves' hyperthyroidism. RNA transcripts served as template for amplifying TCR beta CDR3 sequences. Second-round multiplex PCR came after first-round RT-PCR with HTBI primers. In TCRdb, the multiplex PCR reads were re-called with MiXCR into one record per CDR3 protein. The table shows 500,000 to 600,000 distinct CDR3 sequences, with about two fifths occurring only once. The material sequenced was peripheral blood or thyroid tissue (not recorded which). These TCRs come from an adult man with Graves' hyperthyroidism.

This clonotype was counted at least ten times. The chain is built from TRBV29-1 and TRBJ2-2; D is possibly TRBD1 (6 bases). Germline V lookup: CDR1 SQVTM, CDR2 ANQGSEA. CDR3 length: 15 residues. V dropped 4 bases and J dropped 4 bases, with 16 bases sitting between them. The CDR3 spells CSVAQQGSGTGELFF. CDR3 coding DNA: TGCAGCGTTGCCCAGCAGGGGAGTGGCACCGGGGAGCTGTTTTTT.

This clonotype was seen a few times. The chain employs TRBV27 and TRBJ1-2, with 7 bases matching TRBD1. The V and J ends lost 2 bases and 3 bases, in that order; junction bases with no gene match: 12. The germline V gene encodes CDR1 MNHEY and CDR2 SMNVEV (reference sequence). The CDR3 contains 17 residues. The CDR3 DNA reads TGTGCCAGCAGTTTACGGGGGGAGACAGGGTTGTACTATGGCTACACCTTC. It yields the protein CASSLRGETGLYYGYTF.

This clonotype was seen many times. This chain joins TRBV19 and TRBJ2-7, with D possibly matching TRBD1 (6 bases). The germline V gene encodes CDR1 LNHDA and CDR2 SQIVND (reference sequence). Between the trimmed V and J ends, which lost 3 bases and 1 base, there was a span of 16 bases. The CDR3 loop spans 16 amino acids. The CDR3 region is CASSMAGWDTSYEQYF. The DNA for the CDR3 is TGTGCCAGTAGTATGGCGGGTTGGGACACTTCCTACGAGCAGTACTTC.

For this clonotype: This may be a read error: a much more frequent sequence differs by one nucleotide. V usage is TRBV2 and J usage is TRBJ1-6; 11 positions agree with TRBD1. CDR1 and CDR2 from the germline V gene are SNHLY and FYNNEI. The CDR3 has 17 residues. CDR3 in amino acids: CASSYLRTGGYNTPLHF. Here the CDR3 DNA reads TGTGCCAGCAGTTACCTAAGGACAGGGGGCTATAATACACCCCTCCACTTT.